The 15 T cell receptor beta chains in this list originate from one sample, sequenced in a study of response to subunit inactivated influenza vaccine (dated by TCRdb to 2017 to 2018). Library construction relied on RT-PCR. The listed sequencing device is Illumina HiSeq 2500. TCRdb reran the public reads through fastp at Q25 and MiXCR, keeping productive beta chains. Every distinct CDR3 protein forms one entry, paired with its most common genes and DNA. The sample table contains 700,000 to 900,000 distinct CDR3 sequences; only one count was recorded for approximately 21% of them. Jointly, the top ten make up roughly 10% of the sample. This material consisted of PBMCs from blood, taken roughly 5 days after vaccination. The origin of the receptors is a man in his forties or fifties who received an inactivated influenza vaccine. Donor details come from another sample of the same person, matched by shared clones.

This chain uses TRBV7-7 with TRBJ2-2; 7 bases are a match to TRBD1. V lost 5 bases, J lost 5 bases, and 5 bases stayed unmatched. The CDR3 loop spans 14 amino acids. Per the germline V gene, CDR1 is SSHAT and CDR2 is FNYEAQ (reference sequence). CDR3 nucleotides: TGTGCCAGCAGCGATGCACAGGGGACCGGGGAGCTGTTTTTT. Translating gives CASSDAQGTGELFF.

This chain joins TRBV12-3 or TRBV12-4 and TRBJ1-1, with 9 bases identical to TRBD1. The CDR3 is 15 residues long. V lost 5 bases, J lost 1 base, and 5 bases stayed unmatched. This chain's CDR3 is CASSGQGHGNTEAFF. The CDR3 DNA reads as TGTGCCAGCAGTGGACAGGGGCACGGGAACACTGAAGCTTTCTTT.

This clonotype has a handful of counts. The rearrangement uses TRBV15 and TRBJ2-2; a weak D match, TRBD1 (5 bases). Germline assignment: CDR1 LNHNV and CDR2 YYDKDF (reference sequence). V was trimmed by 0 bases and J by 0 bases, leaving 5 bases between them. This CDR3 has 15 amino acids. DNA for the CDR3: TGTGCCACCAGCAGAGACAGGGCGAACACCGGGGAGCTGTTTTTT. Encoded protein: CATSRDRANTGELFF. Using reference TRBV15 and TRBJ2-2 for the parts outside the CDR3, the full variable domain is DAMVIQNPRYQVTQFGKPVTLSCSQTLNHNVMYWYQQKSSQAPKLLFHYYDKDFNNEADTPDNFQSRRPNTSFCFLDIRSPGLGDTAMYLCATSRDRANTGELFFGEGSRLTVL.

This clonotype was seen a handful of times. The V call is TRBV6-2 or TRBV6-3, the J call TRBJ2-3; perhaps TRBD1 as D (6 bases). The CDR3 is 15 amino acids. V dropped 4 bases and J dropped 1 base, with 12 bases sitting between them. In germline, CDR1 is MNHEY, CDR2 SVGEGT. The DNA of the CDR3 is TGTGCCAGCAGTTTCAGGGGAATCGGCACAGATACGCAGTATTTT. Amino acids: CASSFRGIGTDTQYF.

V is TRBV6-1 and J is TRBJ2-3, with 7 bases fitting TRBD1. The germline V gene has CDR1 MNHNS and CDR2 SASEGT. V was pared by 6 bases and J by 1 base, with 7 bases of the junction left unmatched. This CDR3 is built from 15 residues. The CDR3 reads CASRFYDRGTDTQYF. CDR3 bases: TGTGCCAGCAGATTCTACGACAGGGGCACAGATACGCAGTATTTT.

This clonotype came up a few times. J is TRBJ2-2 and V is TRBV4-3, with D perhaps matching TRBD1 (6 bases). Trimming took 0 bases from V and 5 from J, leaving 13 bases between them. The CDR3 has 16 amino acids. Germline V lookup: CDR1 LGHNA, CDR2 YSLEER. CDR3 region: CASSQDWGRGTGELFF. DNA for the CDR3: TGCGCCAGCAGCCAAGATTGGGGGCGCGGGACCGGGGAGCTGTTTTTT.

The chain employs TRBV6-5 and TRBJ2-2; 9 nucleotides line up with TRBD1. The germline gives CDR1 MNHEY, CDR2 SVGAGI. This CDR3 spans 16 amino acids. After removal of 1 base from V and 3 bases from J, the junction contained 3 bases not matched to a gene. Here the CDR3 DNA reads TGTGCCAGCAGTTACTGGGGACAGGGTCACACCGGGGAGCTGTTTTTT. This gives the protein CASSYWGQGHTGELFF.

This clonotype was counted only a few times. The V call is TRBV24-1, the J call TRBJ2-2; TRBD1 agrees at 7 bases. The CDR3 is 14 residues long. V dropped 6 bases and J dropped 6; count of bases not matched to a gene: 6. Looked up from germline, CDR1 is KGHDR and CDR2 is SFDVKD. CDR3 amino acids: CATSRQGSPGELFF. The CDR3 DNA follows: TGTGCCACCAGTCGACAGGGTTCCCCCGGGGAGCTGTTTTTT.

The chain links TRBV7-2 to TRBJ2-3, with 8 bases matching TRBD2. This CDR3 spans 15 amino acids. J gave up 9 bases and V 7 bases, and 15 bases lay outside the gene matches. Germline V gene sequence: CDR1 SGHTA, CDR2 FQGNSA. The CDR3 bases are TGTGCCAGCACCAAATCCCCAGCGGGGGAGCACACGCAGTATTTT. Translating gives CASTKSPAGEHTQYF.

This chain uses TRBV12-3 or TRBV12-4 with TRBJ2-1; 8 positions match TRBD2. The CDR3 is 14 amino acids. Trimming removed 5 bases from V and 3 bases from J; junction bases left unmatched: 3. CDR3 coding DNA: TGTGCCAGCAGTGACCGGGAGGGCTACAATGAGCAGTTCTTC. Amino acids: CASSDREGYNEQFF.

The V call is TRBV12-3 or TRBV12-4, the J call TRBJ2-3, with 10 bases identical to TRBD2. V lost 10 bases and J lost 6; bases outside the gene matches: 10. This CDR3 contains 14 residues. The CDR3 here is CANSVSGGADTQYF. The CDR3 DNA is TGTGCCAACTCAGTAAGCGGGGGGGCGGATACGCAGTATTTT.

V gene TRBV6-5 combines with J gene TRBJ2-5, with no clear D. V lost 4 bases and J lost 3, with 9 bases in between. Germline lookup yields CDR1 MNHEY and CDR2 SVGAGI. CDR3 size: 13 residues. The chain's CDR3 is CASSFTKEETQYF. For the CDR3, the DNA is TGTGCCAGCAGTTTCACCAAGGAAGAGACCCAGTACTTC.

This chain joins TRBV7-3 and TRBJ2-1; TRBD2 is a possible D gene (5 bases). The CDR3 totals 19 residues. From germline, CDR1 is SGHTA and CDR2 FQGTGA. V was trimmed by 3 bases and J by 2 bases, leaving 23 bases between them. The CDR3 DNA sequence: TGTGCCAGCAGCTTTTATCCTAGTTCGTGGGGAGAGGCCTACAATGAGCAGTTCTTC. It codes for CASSFYPSSWGEAYNEQFF.

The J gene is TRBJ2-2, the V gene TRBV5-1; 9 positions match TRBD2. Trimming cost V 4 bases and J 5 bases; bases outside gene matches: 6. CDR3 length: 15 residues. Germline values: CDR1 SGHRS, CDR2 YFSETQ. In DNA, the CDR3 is TGCGCCAGCAGCCAGCGGGAGGTTGGGACCGGGGAGCTGTTTTTT. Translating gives CASSQREVGTGELFF.

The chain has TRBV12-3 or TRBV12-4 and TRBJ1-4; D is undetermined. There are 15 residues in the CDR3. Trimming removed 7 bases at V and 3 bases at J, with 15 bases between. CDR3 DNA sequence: TGTGCCAGCACCACATTTGGGCGGGCTAATGAAAAACTGTTTTTT. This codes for CASTTFGRANEKLFF.